These 15 T cell receptor beta chains came from one sample sequenced in a study of cytomegalovirus exposure and HLA in healthy donors. Primers for the PCR totalled 60 Vbeta and 13 Jbeta. Assay used: immunoSEQ multiplex PCR; TCRdb lists only in-frame clones, some missing. This table holds about 84,000 clones, 70% to 90% found once. The source material was PBMCs. The receptor source for this set is a man between 18 and 29 years old in good health and CMV-seronegative.

The chain has TRBV9 and TRBJ1-1; TRBD1 matches 10 bases. The CDR3 extends over 13 amino acids. CDR1 is SGDLS, CDR2 YYNGEE, per germline. Trimming at V came to 3 bases and at J to 7 bases, leaving 3 bases not matched to a gene. The CDR3 sequence is CASSARDRGEAFF. Written as DNA, the CDR3 is TGTGCCAGCAGCGCCCGGGACAGGGGTGAAGCTTTCTTT.

The V and J genes are TRBV28 and TRBJ2-3; weak D call: TRBD2 (5 bases). The V gene's germline CDR1 is MDHEN and CDR2 SYDVKM. Trimming took 2 bases from V and 0 from J, leaving 9 bases between them. The CDR3 loop spans 15 amino acids. Written as DNA, the CDR3 is TGTGCCAGCAGTTTAAGAGGGTCGAGCACAGATACGCAGTATTTT. Its protein product is CASSLRGSSTDTQYF.

The genes are TRBV5-1 and TRBJ1-1, with D hard to call. The germline gives CDR1 SGHRS, CDR2 YFSETQ. Trimming shortened V by 4 bases and J by 4 bases, and 23 bases separated the two germline ends. This CDR3 contains 17 residues. CDR3 in DNA: TGCGCCAGCAGCCCGAACTCAGTCTCCGGACTTATCACTGAAGCTTTCTTT. It yields the protein CASSPNSVSGLITEAFF.

CDR3 DNA: TGTGCCAGCAGCCAAAGTTACAGGGGGGACACTGAAGCTTTCTTT. This sequence encodes CASSQSYRGDTEAFF. This chain uses TRBV5-4 with TRBJ1-1, with 8 nucleotides matching TRBD1. The V gene's germline CDR1 is SGHNT and CDR2 YYREEE (reference sequence). The CDR3 extends over 15 amino acids. V lost 4 bases and J lost 3; bases outside the gene matches: 8.

V and J are TRBV4-2 and TRBJ2-1; tentative D call: TRBD2 (6 bases). Germline lookup yields CDR1 LGHNA and CDR2 YNFKEQ. The V gene lost 5 bases and the J gene lost 4 bases, with 15 bases spanning the gap. This CDR3 contains 15 residues. The CDR3 DNA follows: TGTGCCAGCAGCTCCTCCGGCGGGGATTACAATGAGCAGTTCTTC. Encoded protein: CASSSSGGDYNEQFF.

The V gene is TRBV7-9, the J gene TRBJ1-2; a weak D match, TRBD1 (5 bases). Trimming left V 1 base short and J 4 bases short, with 10 bases between. The V gene's germline CDR1 is SEHNR and CDR2 FQNEAQ (reference sequence). The CDR3 contains 14 residues. The CDR3 nucleotides are TGTGCCAGCAGCTTAGTGGGGCAGTCCTATGGCTACACCTTC. Translating gives CASSLVGQSYGYTF.

The CDR3: CASTLGQLNTEAFF. The CDR3 coding sequence is TGTGCCAGCACCTTGGGACAGTTGAACACTGAAGCTTTCTTT. V and J are TRBV6-6 and TRBJ1-1; 7 bases are shared with TRBD1. The CDR3 consists of 14 residues. V gave up 7 bases and J gave up 0 bases; unmatched junction bases: 5. Germline lookup yields CDR1 MNHNY and CDR2 SVGAGI (reference sequence).

V and J are TRBV7-9 and TRBJ2-3; 10 nucleotides match TRBD1. J gave up 5 bases and V 7 bases, and 12 bases lay outside the gene matches. In germline, CDR1 is SEHNR, CDR2 FQNEAQ (reference sequence). The CDR3 spans 16 residues. As DNA, the CDR3 is TGTGCCAGCACCCCAACAGGACAGGGGGGGAAAGATACGCAGTATTTT. It specifies CASTPTGQGGKDTQYF. Full variable domain (rest looked up from reference TRBV7-9 and TRBJ2-3): DTGVSQNPRHKITKRGQNVTFRCDPISEHNRLYWYRQTLGQGPEFLTYFQNEAQLEKSRLLSDRFSAERPKGSFSTLEIQRTEQGDSAMYLCASTPTGQGGKDTQYFGPGTRLTVL.

This clone occurred once. The J gene is TRBJ2-1, the V gene TRBV19, with TRBD1 identical over 11 bases. J was trimmed by 5 bases and V by 7 bases; bases with no gene match: 10. The CDR3 is 16 residues long. CDR1 LNHDA and CDR2 SQIVND come from the germline V gene (reference sequence). The CDR3 region is CASIPSGTGGHNEQFF. CDR3 nucleotides: TGTGCCAGTATCCCCTCGGGGACAGGGGGTCACAATGAGCAGTTCTTC.

This rearrangement joins TRBV19 to TRBJ2-3; TRBD1 matches at 9 bases. Germline V gene sequence: CDR1 LNHDA, CDR2 SQIVND (reference sequence). The CDR3 covers 18 residues. V lost 8 bases, J lost 0 bases, and 15 bases stayed unmatched. The CDR3 spells CASGAGHPGQGSTDTQYF. CDR3 bases: TGTGCCAGTGGGGCTGGGCATCCGGGACAGGGAAGCACAGATACGCAGTATTTT.

The chain uses TRBV9 and TRBJ2-1, with a possible D match to TRBD2 (6 bases). The CDR3 runs 16 residues. V was clipped by 0 bases and J by 4 bases, with 14 bases between them. Per germline, CDR1 SGDLS and CDR2 YYNGEE. In DNA, the CDR3 is TGTGCCAGCAGCGTAGTCTTGCAAGGGACTTACAATGAGCAGTTCTTC. Its translation is CASSVVLQGTYNEQFF.

The chain links TRBV7-9 to TRBJ2-7, with 8 bases matching TRBD1. This CDR3 region has 15 residues. V lost 4 bases to trimming and J lost 5 bases; unmatched junction nucleotides: 10. The V gene's germline CDR1 is SEHNR and CDR2 FQNEAQ (reference sequence). The chain's CDR3 is CASSSSPGGLNEQYF. The CDR3 nucleotides read TGTGCCAGCAGCTCTAGCCCAGGGGGCTTGAACGAGCAGTACTTC.

This clone showed up just once. The rearrangement uses TRBV28 and TRBJ1-1; D call uncertain. This CDR3 is built from 12 residues. Per the germline V gene, CDR1 is MDHEN and CDR2 is SYDVKM. V was shortened by 4 bases and J by 3 bases, with 6 bases between the two germline ends. CDR3 in amino acids: CASSSPDTEAFF. The DNA of the CDR3 is TGTGCCAGCAGTTCACCGGACACTGAAGCTTTCTTT. Using reference TRBV28 and TRBJ1-1 for the parts outside the CDR3, the full variable domain is DVKVTQSSRYLVKRTGEKVFLECVQDMDHENMFWYRQDPGLGLRLIYFSYDVKMKEKGDIPEGYSVSREKKERFSLILESASTNQTSMYLCASSSPDTEAFFGQGTRLTVV.

The V and J genes are TRBV18 and TRBJ2-7; D might be TRBD1 (6 bases). Per germline, CDR1 KGHSH and CDR2 LQKENI. The CDR3 contains 16 residues. V lost 5 bases, J lost 0 bases, and 17 bases lay in between. The CDR3 DNA reads as TGTGCCAGCTCAACAACAGGGCCGGAGCTCTCCTACGAGCAGTACTTC. Its protein product is CASSTTGPELSYEQYF.

This clone was counted a single time. The V gene is TRBV5-4, the J gene TRBJ1-2; possible D gene TRBD1, 5 bases. CDR1 and CDR2 from the germline V gene are SGHNT and YYREEE (reference sequence). The CDR3 loop spans 14 amino acids. The V and J ends lost 0 bases and 13 bases respectively, with 19 bases between them. CDR3 nucleotide sequence: TGTGCCAGCAGCTTGGGTGGAGTTCAGGGATGGTTCACCTTC. This translates into CASSLGGVQGWFTF.